A single TCR beta chain is shown here with its context. TCRdb's copy holds only in-frame clones and misses some; the assay was immunoSEQ multiplex PCR. Of 100,000 to 150,000 clones listed, 81% are singletons. This specimen comes from a study of radiation and T cells in renal cell carcinoma. This sample's time point: blood 2 weeks post-SBRT. As for treatment: 15 Gy SBRT to primary tumor, nephrectomy 4 weeks later. This CDR3 contains 14 residues. Germline-derived CDR1 and CDR2 are MNHEY and SMNVEV (reference sequence). V gave up 8 bases and J gave up 4 bases, with 14 bases separating them. This clonotype originated in a man aged 45-60 years with renal cell carcinoma. The genes are TRBV27 and TRBJ1-4, with D tentatively TRBD1 (5 bases). The material was blood, obtained from a patient whose treatment included radiotherapy and nephrectomy. CDR3 bases: TGTGCCAGCGGCCAGCGGGGCGATAATGAAAAACTGTTTTTT. Translated: CASGQRGDNEKLFF.